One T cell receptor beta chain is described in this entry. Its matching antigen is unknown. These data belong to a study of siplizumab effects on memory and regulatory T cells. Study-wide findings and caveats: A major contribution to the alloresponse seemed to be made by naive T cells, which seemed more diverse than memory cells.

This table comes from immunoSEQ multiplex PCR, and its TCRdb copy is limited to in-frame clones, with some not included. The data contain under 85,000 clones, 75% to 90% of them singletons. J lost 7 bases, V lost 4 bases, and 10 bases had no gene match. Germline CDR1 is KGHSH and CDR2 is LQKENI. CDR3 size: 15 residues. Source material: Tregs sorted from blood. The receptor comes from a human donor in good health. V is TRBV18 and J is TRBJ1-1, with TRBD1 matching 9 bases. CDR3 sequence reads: CASSLFTQGAGEAFF. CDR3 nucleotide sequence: TGTGCCAGCTCACTCTTTACACAGGGGGCGGGTGAAGCTTTCTTT.